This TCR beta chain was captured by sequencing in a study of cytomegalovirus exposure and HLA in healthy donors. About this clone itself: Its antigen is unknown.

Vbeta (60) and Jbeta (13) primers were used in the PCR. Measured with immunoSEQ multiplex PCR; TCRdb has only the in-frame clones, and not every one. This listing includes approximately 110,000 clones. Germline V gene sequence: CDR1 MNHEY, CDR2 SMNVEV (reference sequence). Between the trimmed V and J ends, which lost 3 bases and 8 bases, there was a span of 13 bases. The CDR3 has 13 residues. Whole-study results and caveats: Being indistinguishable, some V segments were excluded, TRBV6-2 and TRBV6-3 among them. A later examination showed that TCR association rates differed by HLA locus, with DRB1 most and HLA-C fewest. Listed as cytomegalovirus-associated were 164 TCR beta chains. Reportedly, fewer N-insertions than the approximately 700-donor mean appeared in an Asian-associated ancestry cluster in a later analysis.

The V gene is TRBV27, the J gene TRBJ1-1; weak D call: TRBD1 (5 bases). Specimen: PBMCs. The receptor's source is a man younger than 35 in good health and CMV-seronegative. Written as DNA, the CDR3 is TGTGCCAGCAGTTTCAGGGCCAACGCGGAAGCTTTCTTT. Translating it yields CASSFRANAEAFF.